This TCR beta chain was sequenced in a study of T cell responses to AZD1222 COVID-19 vaccine. Study-wide findings and caveats: Of spike-specific TCRs, nearly half reportedly target regions left unmutated in variants.

Worth noting for this clone: Its antigen is not known.

V lost 6 bases, J lost 0 bases, and 2 bases stayed unmatched. Germline lookup yields CDR1 MDHEN and CDR2 SYDVKM. This CDR3 is built from 14 residues. The repertoire was sequenced with immunoSEQ multiplex PCR; TCRdb's copy has only in-frame clones and lacks some. The table shows some 120,000 clones, with about 91% occurring only once. The rearrangement joins TRBV28 to TRBJ1-3; 7 bases line up with TRBD1. The sequencing used peripheral blood, collected on day 0 of AZD1222 vaccination. The TCR was taken from an adult in good health. Written as DNA, the CDR3 is TGTGCCAGCAGGACAGGGCACTCTGGAAACACCATATATTTT. It encodes CASRTGHSGNTIYF.